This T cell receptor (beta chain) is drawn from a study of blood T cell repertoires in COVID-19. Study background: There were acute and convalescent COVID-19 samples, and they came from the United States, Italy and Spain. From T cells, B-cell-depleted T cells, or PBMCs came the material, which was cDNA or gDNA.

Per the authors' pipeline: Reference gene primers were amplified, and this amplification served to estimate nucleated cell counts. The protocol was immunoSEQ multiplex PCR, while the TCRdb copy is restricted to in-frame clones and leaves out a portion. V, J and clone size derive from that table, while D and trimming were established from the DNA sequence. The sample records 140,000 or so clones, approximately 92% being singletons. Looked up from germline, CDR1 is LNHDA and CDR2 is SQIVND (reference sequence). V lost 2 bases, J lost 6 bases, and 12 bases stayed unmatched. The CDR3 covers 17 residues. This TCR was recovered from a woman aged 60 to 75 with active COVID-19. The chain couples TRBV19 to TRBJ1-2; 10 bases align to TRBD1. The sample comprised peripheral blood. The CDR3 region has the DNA TGTGCCAGTAGTATACGCCAAAAACCGGGACAGGGGAATGGCTACACCTTC. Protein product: CASSIRQKPGQGNGYTF.